The clone carrying this TCR beta chain was picked up many times. Antigen: not known. Patients were excluded because of uncontrolled infection, other autoimmune disease, pregnancy or lactation. Clinical symptoms, serum thyroxine, TRAb, thyroid ultrasound and orbital computed tomography established diagnosis. This CDR3 region has 14 residues. From germline, CDR1 is SNHLY and CDR2 FYNNEI. Trimming removed 7 bases at V and 7 bases at J, with 14 bases between. These data come from a study of T cells in Graves' hyperthyroidism and ophthalmopathy. TCR beta CDR3 sequences were amplified from RNA transcripts. HTBI primers were the set used in a first-round RT-PCR of the TCR CDR3. MiXCR, applied by TCRdb to the multiplex PCR reads, yields one record per CDR3 protein. This sample yields hundreds of thousands of distinct CDR3 sequences, of which nearly 45% are seen a single time; less than 9.5% belongs to the top ten.

Whole-study results and caveats: Clonotypes that were expanded in thyroid above 0.001 mostly appeared in blood too. The model identified upcoming ophthalmopathy a median around 7.1 months ahead of onset.

This chain links TRBV2 with TRBJ1-6; no firm D call. Material for sequencing was peripheral blood or thyroid tissue (not recorded which). The sequence came from an adult man with Graves' disease, either hyperthyroidism or ophthalmopathy (not recorded which). Here the CDR3 reads CASKSGVLNSPLHF. The CDR3 nucleotides are TGTGCCAGCAAGAGCGGCGTTTTAAATTCACCCCTCCACTTT.